This TCR beta chain was recovered during a study of cytomegalovirus exposure and HLA in healthy donors. Germline CDR1 is SGHTA and CDR2 is FQGNSA. The CDR3 extends over 14 amino acids. V lost 1 base, J lost 0 bases, and 5 bases lay in between. Using immunoSEQ multiplex PCR, the repertoire was profiled, and TCRdb retains in-frame clones only, with some absent. This table holds roughly 150,000 clones, 70% to 85% found once. The validation cohort, a group of 130 or so subjects, included the donors and was separate from the roughly 700-subject first cohort. The sequence derives from a man aged 25-45 years in good health and CMV-seropositive. The sequencing sample was made of PBMCs. The chain employs TRBV7-2 and TRBJ2-3; no firm D call. CDR3 sequence (DNA): TGTGCCAGCAGCTTAGTCGAGAGCACAGATACGCAGTATTTT. This translates into CASSLVESTDTQYF.